Following are 5 T cell receptor beta chains from one sample sequenced in a study of T cell responses to AZD1222 COVID-19 vaccine. Profiling relied on immunoSEQ multiplex PCR, and the TCRdb table lists in-frame clones only, not all of them. The sample contains about 110,000 clones, 65% to 85% of which appear only once. Specimen: peripheral blood, collected on day 0 of AZD1222 vaccination. These receptors were taken from an adult in good health.

The CDR3 bases are TGTGCCAGCAGTTTTAATGGAGTCGACGCCTATGGCTACACCTTC. Its translation: CASSFNGVDAYGYTF. This chain connects TRBV28 to TRBJ1-2; D ambiguous. The germline V and J ends were trimmed by 3 bases and 4 bases, with 15 bases remaining between them. Germline V CDR1 and CDR2: MDHEN, SYDVKM. The CDR3 is 15 amino acids.

This clone was seen a handful of times. The chain combines TRBV7-2 with TRBJ1-1; D call uncertain. Germline CDR1 reads SGHTA; CDR2 reads FQGNSA. The V end lost 4 bases, the J end lost 1 base, and 13 bases lay between the germline ends. This CDR3 is built from 15 residues. The CDR3 reads CASSSRVRPNTEAFF. CDR3 sequence (DNA): TGTGCCAGCAGCTCGCGTGTCAGACCGAACACTGAAGCTTTCTTT.

J is TRBJ1-6 and V is TRBV20-1, with D unclear. V lost 7 bases to trimming and J lost 13 bases, with 11 bases between them. The CDR3 covers 10 residues. CDR1 and CDR2 (germline): DFQATT, SNEGSKA (reference sequence). CDR3 nucleotide sequence: TGCAGTGGTGGACCCTGGCCCCTCCACTTT. It codes for CSGGPWPLHF.

The genes are TRBV5-1 and TRBJ2-3; D is possibly TRBD2 (6 bases). Germline V lookup: CDR1 SGHRS, CDR2 YFSETQ. The CDR3 has 14 residues. V was clipped by 4 bases and J by 2 bases, with 11 bases between them. The CDR3 here is CASSPEGLTDTQYF. CDR3 sequence (DNA): TGCGCCAGCAGCCCCGAGGGACTCACAGATACGCAGTATTTT.

The chain is built from TRBV3-1 (or the pseudogene TRBV3-2) and TRBJ2-3; TRBD2 matches 7 bases. The CDR3 extends over 15 amino acids. Germline CDR1 and CDR2: LGHDT and YNNKEL (reference sequence). J was trimmed by 0 bases and V by 1 base; bases with no gene match: 1. In DNA, the CDR3 is TGTGCCAGCAGCCAAGGGACTAGAAGCACAGATACGCAGTATTTT. Amino acids: CASSQGTRSTDTQYF.